This T cell receptor (beta chain) was found in a study of T cells in Graves' hyperthyroidism and ophthalmopathy. The V end was cut by 5 bases, the J end by 2 bases, with 10 bases between. The V gene's germline CDR1 is SGHTA and CDR2 FQGNSA. This CDR3 has 13 amino acids. Researchers took RNA transcripts and amplified the TCR beta CDR3 regions from them. Using the HTBI primer set, a first-round RT-PCR was run on the TCR CDR3. One entry per CDR3 protein, called by TCRdb with MiXCR from the multiplex PCR reads. Of about 840,000 distinct CDR3 sequences in the sample, around 39% were seen once. The chain couples TRBV7-2 to TRBJ2-7; D unresolved. Sequencing input: blood. This TCR was recovered from a man aged 18-30 years with Graves' hyperthyroidism. For the CDR3, the DNA is TGTGCCAGCAGCCCTACTAACGCCTACGAGCAGTACTTC. Translation gives CASSPTNAYEQYF.